Each of the 30 T cell receptor beta chains below was sequenced from the same sample in a study of CXCR3-negative and CXCR3-positive naive CD8 T cells. Notes on the study in general: Naive cells with CXCR3 showed TRB CDR3s that were more hydrophobic than those in CXCR3-negative naive cells.

No antigens are known for them. The TRB cDNA libraries were prepared by 5' RACE with UMI labels. Reprocessing the 5' RACE reads, TCRdb reports a single entry for every CDR3 protein and omits DNA. With some 60,000 distinct CDR3 sequences in the sample, the ten largest clones hold roughly 0.58%. Sequences were obtained from naive CXCR3+ CD8+ T cells from blood. Subset of the sample: CD45RO-CCR7+CD27+CD95- naive CD8+ T cells expressing CXCR3 (TNR3+). Source of these receptors: a human donor in good health. Some clones in this sample may be carry-over from other donors' samples.

This chain links TRBV7-2 with TRBJ2-1; TCRdb names TRBD1, which stays unverified in the absence of DNA. This CDR3 has 14 residues. The germline V gene encodes CDR1 SGHTA and CDR2 FQGNSA. The CDR3 loop is CASSLELGGYEQFF.

This chain uses TRBV7-3 with TRBJ2-1; TCRdb lists TRBD2, though no DNA is available to test this call. Germline lookup yields CDR1 SGHTA and CDR2 FQGTGA. This CDR3 comprises 15 residues. This CDR3 is CASSFFAGTYNEQFF.

The chain carries TRBV25-1 and TRBJ2-1. Germline V gives CDR1 MGHDK, CDR2 SYGVNS. The CDR3 spans 12 residues. CDR3 sequence: CASSLILGEQFF.

The chain uses TRBV7-6 and TRBJ1-4; TCRdb indicates TRBD1, and absent DNA this call remains unverified. Germline-derived CDR1 and CDR2 are SGHVS and FNYEAQ. The CDR3 is 13 amino acids. The CDR3 region is CASSLVQGSELFF.

The gene calls are TRBV9 and TRBJ2-2. Per germline, CDR1 SGDLS and CDR2 YYNGEE. The CDR3 totals 12 residues. The chain's CDR3 is CASSANTGELFF.

The rearrangement uses TRBV7-8 and TRBJ1-2; the TRBD1 assignment by TCRdb is unverifiable without DNA. The V gene's germline CDR1 is SGHVS and CDR2 FQNEAQ. The CDR3 runs to 14 residues. Here the CDR3 reads CASGGQGELSGYTF.

V usage is TRBV20-1 and J usage is TRBJ2-1; TCRdb's D gene call, TRBD2, goes unchecked for lack of DNA. The CDR3 is made up of 13 amino acids. Germline lookup yields CDR1 DFQATT and CDR2 SNEGSKA (reference sequence). The CDR3 loop reads CSAGLADYNEQFF.

This chain links TRBV2 with TRBJ2-2; lacking DNA, the TRBD1 call made by TCRdb goes unchecked. CDR1 is SNHLY, CDR2 FYNNEI, per germline. CDR3 length equals 14 residues. CDR3 sequence: CASTTGGQTGELFF.

This chain joins TRBV18 and TRBJ2-1. This CDR3 is 16 amino acids long. Germline V gives CDR1 KGHSH, CDR2 LQKENI. CDR3 residues: CASSQDGRNSYNEQFF.

The CDR3 sequence is CAVPSVLAVYEQYF. The chain recombines TRBV7-9 with TRBJ2-7; no DNA is available, so the TRBD1 call from TCRdb remains unchecked. Germline CDR1 and CDR2: SEHNR and FQNEAQ (reference sequence). CDR3 length: 14 amino acids.

The chain combines TRBV7-6 with TRBJ2-7. Germline V CDR1 and CDR2: SGHVS, FNYEAQ. The CDR3 is made up of 13 amino acids. CDR3 in amino acids: CASSRDATYEQYF.

The chain has TRBV7-9 and TRBJ2-7; the D gene TCRdb calls, TRBD1, cannot be checked with no DNA. The CDR3 is 13 residues long. CDR1 is SEHNR, CDR2 FQNEAQ, per germline (reference sequence). CDR3 sequence reads: CASSGQGSYEQYF.

The chain carries TRBV6-6 and TRBJ2-1; TCRdb's D call of TRBD2 is untestable without DNA. The CDR3 runs to 19 residues. Looked up from germline, CDR1 is MNHNY and CDR2 is SVGAGI (reference sequence). The CDR3 protein is CASSDSIGTQGLAGNEQFF.

The chain employs TRBV7-2 and TRBJ2-5. Germline CDR1 SGHTA, CDR2 FQGNSA. The CDR3 has 15 amino acids. The CDR3 region is CASCRGWGFQETQYF.

The rearrangement links TRBV4-2 to TRBJ2-7; TCRdb lists TRBD1, though no DNA is available to test this call. Germline CDR1 reads LGHNA; CDR2 reads YNFKEQ. The CDR3 has 12 amino acids. The CDR3: CASSQGGGLSYF.

This chain connects TRBV9 to TRBJ2-2; with no DNA, the TCRdb D assignment of TRBD1 cannot be verified. The CDR3 consists of 12 residues. Looked up from germline, CDR1 is SGDLS and CDR2 is YYNGEE. This chain's CDR3 is CASSPLAGELFF.

The chain is built from TRBV12-3 or TRBV12-4 and TRBJ2-1; TCRdb gives TRBD2 as the D gene, but with no DNA this cannot be confirmed. CDR3 length equals 17 residues. The CDR3: CASRLPSGTSAYNEQFF.

This sequence joins TRBV7-6 and TRBJ2-5; TCRdb's D call, TRBD2, is unchecked because there is no DNA. The CDR3 spans 14 residues. Germline assignment: CDR1 SGHVS and CDR2 FNYEAQ. This CDR3 reads CASSSRLVEETQYF.

This sequence joins TRBV12-3 or TRBV12-4 and TRBJ2-1. The CDR3 sequence is 14 residues long. CDR3 sequence: CASFRGGSYNEQFF.

This rearrangement joins TRBV20-1 to TRBJ2-2; TCRdb picks TRBD1, but there is no DNA to check that call. Germline V CDR1 and CDR2: DFQATT, SNEGSKA (reference sequence). This CDR3 comprises 14 residues. The CDR3 protein is CSARTGGDTGELFF.

This chain's CDR3 is CASSPGPATSSYEQYF. The chain carries TRBV7-9 and TRBJ2-7. There are 16 residues in the CDR3. CDR1 is SEHNR, CDR2 FQNEAQ, per germline (reference sequence).

The gene calls are TRBV7-9 and TRBJ1-2; TCRdb names TRBD1, which stays unverified in the absence of DNA. Germline V gene lookup returns CDR1 SEHNR and CDR2 FQNEAQ (reference sequence). The CDR3 is 13 residues long. CDR3 amino acids: CASSLHAGHGYTF.

The chain carries TRBV28 and TRBJ2-7; checking the TCRdb D call of TRBD1 is not possible without DNA. Germline values: CDR1 MDHEN, CDR2 SYDVKM. The CDR3 spans 16 residues. The CDR3 loop is CASSWYGGTGIEEQYF.

V usage is TRBV12-3 or TRBV12-4 and J usage is TRBJ1-5. This CDR3 has 14 residues. CDR3 in amino acids: CASRGSYSNQPQHF.

The chain joins TRBV6-2 or TRBV6-3 to TRBJ1-1; TCRdb's D call of TRBD1 is untestable without DNA. Germline CDR1 reads MNHEY; CDR2 reads SVGEGT. This CDR3 comprises 15 residues. The CDR3 loop is CASSSGGGLDTEAFF.

The CDR3 loop is CSVAEGTESEAFF. V is TRBV29-1 and J is TRBJ1-1; without DNA, the TCRdb call of TRBD1 cannot be checked. Germline CDR1 is SQVTM and CDR2 is ANQGSEA. The CDR3 has 13 residues.

The rearrangement uses TRBV5-1 and TRBJ2-5; the TCRdb call, TRBD2, lacks DNA for checking. This CDR3 contains 14 residues. Germline CDR1 is SGHRS and CDR2 is YFSETQ. The CDR3 here is CASSLTSGGAGGSF.

This chain uses TRBV4-1 with TRBJ2-1; the TRBD1 assignment by TCRdb is unverifiable without DNA. The CDR3 length is 13 residues. Germline V gene lookup returns CDR1 MGHRA and CDR2 YSYEKL. This CDR3 reads CASSQVGVNEQFF.

The chain is built from TRBV29-1 and TRBJ1-4. Germline V CDR1 and CDR2: SQVTM, ANQGSEA. This CDR3 contains 16 residues. CDR3 protein: CSVAREGLVIGEKLFF.

This rearrangement joins TRBV29-1 to TRBJ2-2; as DNA is missing, the TRBD1 call by TCRdb cannot be tested. The CDR3 runs to 12 residues. Germline V gene lookup returns CDR1 SQVTM and CDR2 ANQGSEA. The CDR3 loop reads CSANRVTGELFF.